This T cell receptor (beta chain) was retrieved from a study of a mutant IDH1 vaccine in newly diagnosed glioma (dated by TCRdb to the early 2020s). Background for the entire study: The 30 to 40 treated patients were approximately 60% male and around 38% female, with a mean age of 40.4 years. Before enrollment, most patients had been given radiochemotherapy with temozolomide as standard therapy, while the rest had received either radiotherapy alone or temozolomide alone. Six visits were used for peripheral blood collection: V03 (baseline), V05, V07, V10, V12 and V13. Longitudinal TCRB deep sequencing was done for about two dozen treated patients, wherever samples were available for exploratory analyses. The research as a whole found: Changes in the top peripheral T cell clonotypes picked up by TCRB sequencing did not appear to be linked to pseudoprogression. Immune responses induced by the vaccine were seen in roughly 92% of patients across multiple MHC alleles. The authors stated that sample limitations prevented analyses of patient blood samples from being reproduced. PBMC samples for TCRB deep sequencing were selected based on availability.

V is shortened by 8 bases, J by 4 bases, and the region joining them spans 14 bases. CDR1 MNHNY and CDR2 SVGAGI are derived from the germline V gene (reference sequence). The cysteine opens and the phenylalanine closes a CDR3 of 13 amino acids. Only the CDR3 part of the read is kept: 39 bases, read in frame from the first base. In its sample, this clone was seen a few times. No antigen is known for it. The sample holds no much larger clone one base away, and base qualities are not on file. The sample's time point label is to be understood as: baseline, week 1 (first vaccination visit). The sample's treatment or condition, from its label and the paper: pre-vaccination baseline after standard-of-care therapy. All donors had newly diagnosed IDH1-mutant astrocytomas of WHO grade 3 or 4 that showed loss of nuclear ATRX. The samples were drawn from NOA16, a multicentre, single-arm, open-label phase I trial in Germany that tested a mutant IDH1 peptide vaccine in humans for the first time. Blood drawn at visit V03 was used as the baseline sample for immunogenicity testing. Genomic DNA for TCRB sequencing was extracted from EDTA blood using the DNeasy Blood and Tissue Kit.

The library came from the immunoSEQ multiplex PCR assay. The hsTCRB Kit was used according to the manufacturer's protocol to amplify rearranged TCR beta chain sequences. Sequencing of TCRB libraries was carried out on an Illumina MiSeq. The paper's processing steps were these. The kit vendor's proprietary platform handled demultiplexing, trimming and gene mapping. TCRdb retrieved this table from immuneACCESS and kept in-frame rearrangements only. Not all clones are present; in checked studies, unresolved V genes account for under half, and no reason is known for the remainder. The D gene and trimming were derived from the DNA, and the V and J assignments and clone size from that table. In this sample the table shows just under 95,000 clones, 83% of which occur a single time. Of the sample, around 7% falls within the top ten clones.

The sample consisted of PBMCs, taken from a glioma patient treated with radiotherapy, temozolomide or both. The TCR sequence derives from a woman aged 45-65 years with glioma. The receptor chain draws on TRBV6-6 and TRBJ1-1; possibly the D gene is TRBD1, per 5 matching bases. In nucleotide form, the sequence is TGTGCCAGCCCCCCGCAGGGAGGCACTGAAGCTTTCTTT. It translates as CASPPQGGTEAFF.